This is a list of T cell receptor beta chains from one sample in a study of cytomegalovirus exposure and HLA in healthy donors. Assay used: immunoSEQ multiplex PCR; TCRdb lists only in-frame clones, some missing. The data show around 99,000 clones, 73% seen once. Sequenced: PBMCs. Receptor source: a man aged 35 to 55 in good health and CMV-seronegative. The CDR3 runs from the conserved cysteine through the conserved F or W. A D gene is named only where the DNA matches it firmly. Some rows have no size entry. The others give once, few or many, or a class for an expanded clone.

D gene: .; J gene: TRBJ1-2; V gene: TRBV30; clone size: .; CDR3 DNA: TGTGCCTGGGACGCCTCCGGGACACCATATGGCTACACCTTC; CDR3 protein: CAWDASGTPYGYTF
D gene: TRBD1; J gene: TRBJ1-1; V gene: TRBV4-1; clone size: few; CDR3 DNA: TGCGCCAGCAGCCAGGCAAGGGGGCACACTGAAGCTTTCTTT; CDR3 protein: CASSQARGHTEAFF
D gene: TRBD1; J gene: TRBJ2-3; V gene: TRBV5-1; clone size: .; CDR3 DNA: TGCGCCAGCAGCACAGGACAGGGGGGCACAGATACGCAGTATTTT; CDR3 protein: CASSTGQGGTDTQYF
D gene: TRBD2; J gene: TRBJ2-2; V gene: TRBV9; clone size: .; CDR3 DNA: TGTGCCAGCACACTAGCGGAGAACACCGGGGAGCTGTTTTTT; CDR3 protein: CASTLAENTGELFF
D gene: .; J gene: TRBJ2-1; V gene: TRBV11-1; clone size: .; CDR3 DNA: TGTGCCAGCAGTCCTCGACAGGCCCATGAGCAGTTCTTC; CDR3 protein: CASSPRQAHEQFF
D gene: TRBD2; J gene: TRBJ2-7; V gene: TRBV7-8; clone size: .; CDR3 DNA: TGTGCCAGCAGCTCGGGACTAGCGTTATACAACGAGCAGTACTTC; CDR3 protein: CASSSGLALYNEQYF
D gene: .; J gene: TRBJ1-1; V gene: TRBV27; clone size: few; CDR3 DNA: TGTGCCAGCAGCCCAGATAGCCCGAACACTGAAGCTTTCTTT; CDR3 protein: CASSPDSPNTEAFF
D gene: TRBD2; J gene: TRBJ2-1; V gene: TRBV9; clone size: .; CDR3 DNA: TGTGCCAGCAGCGTAGTAGCGGGGGCCTACAATGAGCAGTTCTTC; CDR3 protein: CASSVVAGAYNEQFF
D gene: .; J gene: TRBJ1-4; V gene: TRBV2; clone size: .; CDR3 DNA: TGTGCCAGCAAGGGGGGGGGTGAAAAACTGTTTTTT; CDR3 protein: CASKGGGEKLFF
D gene: .; J gene: TRBJ1-1; V gene: TRBV14; clone size: .; CDR3 DNA: TGTGCCAGCAGCCAAGAAGGACGGGGGGCGCGTTTCTTT; CDR3 protein: CASSQEGRGARFF
D gene: .; J gene: TRBJ1-2; V gene: TRBV19; clone size: .; CDR3 DNA: TGTGCCAGTAGGCAAGGGGTCTCTGGCTACACCTTC; CDR3 protein: CASRQGVSGYTF
D gene: .; J gene: TRBJ2-7; V gene: TRBV6-5; clone size: .; CDR3 DNA: TGTGCCAGCAGTTACCGGGACACGGGGTACGAGCAGTACTTC; CDR3 protein: CASSYRDTGYEQYF
D gene: .; J gene: TRBJ1-1; V gene: TRBV5-4; clone size: .; CDR3 DNA: TGTGCCAGCAGCTTGGACAGAGCAAACACTGAAGCTTTCTTT; CDR3 protein: CASSLDRANTEAFF
D gene: .; J gene: TRBJ2-7; V gene: TRBV5-8; clone size: once; CDR3 DNA: TGTGCCTGCAGCTTCGGAGGCGGCTCCTACGAGCAGTACTTC; CDR3 protein: CACSFGGGSYEQYF
D gene: TRBD1; J gene: TRBJ2-7; V gene: TRBV28; clone size: once; CDR3 DNA: TGTGCCAGCAGTCCAACCTCAACCGGGACAGGGGGGACCTACGAGCAGTACTTC; CDR3 protein: CASSPTSTGTGGTYEQYF
D gene: .; J gene: TRBJ2-7; V gene: TRBV7-2; clone size: .; CDR3 DNA: TGTGCCAGCAGCTTAGATACCGGGGTCTACGAGCAGTACTTC; CDR3 protein: CASSLDTGVYEQYF
D gene: .; J gene: TRBJ2-3; V gene: TRBV4-3; clone size: .; CDR3 DNA: TGCGCCAGCAGCCCCCGGGGTATCGGCACAGATACGCAGTATTTT; CDR3 protein: CASSPRGIGTDTQYF
D gene: TRBD2; J gene: TRBJ2-7; V gene: TRBV19; clone size: .; CDR3 DNA: TGTGCCAGTAGTCCGACCCGACGGTCCGGGGGGTCCTCCTACGAGCAGTACTTC; CDR3 protein: CASSPTRRSGGSSYEQYF
D gene: .; J gene: TRBJ2-2; V gene: TRBV5-1; clone size: .; CDR3 DNA: TGCGCCAGCAGCTTGGAACCCTCTGGGCACGGGGAGCTGTTTTTT; CDR3 protein: CASSLEPSGHGELFF
D gene: TRBD2; J gene: TRBJ2-2; V gene: TRBV11-2; clone size: .; CDR3 DNA: TGTGCCAGCAGCTTCCCCCGCCTAGCGGGCGGTTACACCGGGGAGCTGTTTTTT; CDR3 protein: CASSFPRLAGGYTGELFF
D gene: .; J gene: TRBJ2-7; V gene: TRBV15; clone size: .; CDR3 DNA: TGTGCCACCAGCAGGGTCAGGGGGGCAGGATCCTACGAGCAGTACTTC; CDR3 protein: CATSRVRGAGSYEQYF
D gene: TRBD2; J gene: TRBJ2-7; V gene: TRBV7-8; clone size: .; CDR3 DNA: TGTGCCAGCAGCCACCTTACTAGCGGGGAGTACGAGCAGTACTTC; CDR3 protein: CASSHLTSGEYEQYF
D gene: .; J gene: TRBJ2-7; V gene: TRBV9; clone size: few; CDR3 DNA: TGTGCCAGCAGCTCAGGGTGGTTGGGCTACGAGCAGTACTTC; CDR3 protein: CASSSGWLGYEQYF
D gene: TRBD1; J gene: TRBJ1-5; V gene: TRBV6-1; clone size: .; CDR3 DNA: TGTGCCAGCAGTGATCCAGAATCCGGGACAGGGGGCCTTTGGAATCAGCCCCAGCATTTT; CDR3 protein: CASSDPESGTGGLWNQPQHF
D gene: .; J gene: TRBJ2-7; V gene: TRBV7-9; clone size: .; CDR3 DNA: TGTGCCAGCAGCTTAGTTGGCCAGGGGTCCTACGAGCAGTACTTC; CDR3 protein: CASSLVGQGSYEQYF
D gene: TRBD2; J gene: TRBJ2-1; V gene: TRBV6-5; clone size: .; CDR3 DNA: TGTGCCAGCAGTATTAGCGGGGACTCCTACAATGAGCAGTTCTTC; CDR3 protein: CASSISGDSYNEQFF
D gene: TRBD1; J gene: TRBJ1-5; V gene: TRBV18; clone size: .; CDR3 DNA: TGTGCCAGCTCACCTTCCCGGGACAGTTATCAGCCCCAGCATTTT; CDR3 protein: CASSPSRDSYQPQHF
D gene: .; J gene: TRBJ1-2; V gene: TRBV5-4; clone size: .; CDR3 DNA: TGTGCCAGCAGCCGTCCCTATACTGAGATAAACTATGGCTACACCTTC; CDR3 protein: CASSRPYTEINYGYTF
D gene: .; J gene: TRBJ2-1; V gene: TRBV12-5; clone size: few; CDR3 DNA: TGTGCTAGTGGTCAACAATGGGAGCAGTTCTTC; CDR3 protein: CASGQQWEQFF
D gene: .; J gene: TRBJ1-6; V gene: TRBV25-1; clone size: .; CDR3 DNA: TGTGCCAGCAGTGAACCCGGGGGGAGGGGTTCACCCCTCCACTTT; CDR3 protein: CASSEPGGRGSPLHF
D gene: TRBD1; J gene: TRBJ1-6; V gene: TRBV4-2; clone size: .; CDR3 DNA: TGTGCCAGCAGCCAAGATTTGACAGGGGGCGCGAGTTGGACCAATTCACCCCTCCACTTT; CDR3 protein: CASSQDLTGGASWTNSPLHF
D gene: .; J gene: TRBJ2-7; V gene: TRBV4-1; clone size: .; CDR3 DNA: TGCGCCAGCAGCCAAGTCGGGTCCTACGAGCAGTACTTC; CDR3 protein: CASSQVGSYEQYF
D gene: .; J gene: TRBJ1-6; V gene: TRBV7-9; clone size: .; CDR3 DNA: TGTGCCAGCAGCTCCGGACAGAGCTCCTATAATTCACCCCTCCACTTT; CDR3 protein: CASSSGQSSYNSPLHF
D gene: TRBD2; J gene: TRBJ2-7; V gene: TRBV7-2; clone size: once; CDR3 DNA: TGTGCCAGCAGCTGGGGGGGACTAGCGGGGAACCCCTACGAGCAGTACTTC; CDR3 protein: CASSWGGLAGNPYEQYF
D gene: .; J gene: TRBJ1-4; V gene: TRBV7-2; clone size: .; CDR3 DNA: TGTGCCAGCAGCTTAAGTAGTGTCGGGTATACAACTAATGAAAAACTGTTTTTT; CDR3 protein: CASSLSSVGYTTNEKLFF
D gene: .; J gene: TRBJ2-2; V gene: TRBV7-8; clone size: few; CDR3 DNA: TGTGCCAGCAGCCAAGGGCGGGCACTAAGGGGGGAGCTGTTTTTT; CDR3 protein: CASSQGRALRGELFF
D gene: .; J gene: TRBJ1-1; V gene: TRBV5-8; clone size: .; CDR3 DNA: TGTGCCAGCAGGCTTCGAGGTGAAGCTTTCTTT; CDR3 protein: CASRLRGEAFF
D gene: .; J gene: TRBJ2-2; V gene: TRBV14; clone size: .; CDR3 DNA: TGTGCCAGCAGCCAAAGACAGAGAAACACCGGGGAGCTGTTTTTT; CDR3 protein: CASSQRQRNTGELFF
D gene: .; J gene: TRBJ2-3; V gene: TRBV4-3; clone size: .; CDR3 DNA: TGCGCCAGCAGCCCGCAAGCTAGCACAGATACGCAGTATTTT; CDR3 protein: CASSPQASTDTQYF
D gene: .; J gene: TRBJ2-7; V gene: TRBV5-1; clone size: .; CDR3 DNA: TGCGCCAGCAGCCAAACCAGGGGCGAGCAGTACTTC; CDR3 protein: CASSQTRGEQYF